This TCR beta chain appears in the sequencing data of a study of vaccination and CD4 T cells after COVID-19. Overall study context: Each individual in the study obtained two doses of BNT162b2 or mRNA-1273 vaccine.

About this clonotype: Its antigen is unknown.

An Oncomine TCR Beta short-read assay was used to sequence the DNA from cultured CD4+ T cells. Each CDR3 protein is one row after TCRdb ran MiXCR on the PCR reads. The sample records approximately 17,000 distinct CDR3 sequences, about half being singletons. The CDR3 is made up of 14 amino acids. Germline-derived CDR1 and CDR2 are SGHVS and FQNEAQ. Between the trimmed V and J ends, which lost 0 bases and 4 bases, there was a span of 9 bases. Documented treatment: roughly 10-day PBMC culture with coronavirus spike peptide pools or control peptides (ViraFEST assay). Following expansion of antigen-specific T cells with peptide pools, ViraFEST then sequenced TCRs. Peptide pools at around 9.1 ug/ml, together with 7.5 to 10 IU/ml IL-2, were added to cultures of approximately 2 million PBMCs per well.

V usage is TRBV7-8 and J usage is TRBJ1-1, with a tentative D call TRBD1 (5 bases). The source is a human donor who had recovered from COVID-19. The sample consisted of CD4+ T cells from blood, cultured in vitro. The CDR3 loop is CASSLASGSTEAFF. CDR3 nucleotides: TGTGCCAGCAGCTTAGCTTCAGGGAGCACTGAAGCTTTCTTT.